Below, 14 T cell receptor beta chains from the same sample are listed, as sequenced in a study of OX40 agonist ivuxolimab in advanced cancers. The assay was immunoSEQ multiplex PCR, and TCRdb's table has in-frame clones only and misses some. Found here are approximately 58,000 clones, roughly 80% of them singletons; the top ten hold about 13%. This sample comprised CD4+ or CD8+ T cells sorted from blood, obtained in a trial of the OX40 agonist ivuxolimab. These receptors were obtained from an adult with an advanced solid tumor such as melanoma, head and neck, liver or kidney cancer.

The chain carries TRBV7-9 and TRBJ1-4; D perhaps matches TRBD1 (5 bases). Trimming removed 5 bases at V and 5 bases at J, with 15 bases between. The length of the CDR3 is 15 residues. Germline lookup yields CDR1 SEHNR and CDR2 FQNEAQ (reference sequence). CDR3 amino acids: CASSPRGFSNEKLFF. The CDR3, as DNA: TGTGCCAGCAGCCCTCGGGGGTTTTCCAATGAAAAACTGTTTTTT.

This clone was recorded once. The J gene is TRBJ2-7, the V gene TRBV7-2; 11 bases are shared with TRBD2. With 6 bases clipped from V and 2 bases from J, the junction kept 3 bases outside the gene matches. The CDR3 has 14 residues. Germline V gene lookup returns CDR1 SGHTA and CDR2 FQGNSA. The CDR3 loop is CASSPTSGTYEQYF. CDR3 nucleotide sequence: TGTGCCAGCAGTCCGACTAGCGGGACCTACGAGCAGTACTTC.

The chain joins TRBV2 to TRBJ1-3; TRBD1 matches at 9 bases. CDR3 length: 16 amino acids. With 4 bases clipped from V and 3 bases from J, the junction kept 7 bases outside the gene matches. Germline lookup yields CDR1 SNHLY and CDR2 FYNNEI. CDR3 sequence: CASSAQRQGGGNTIYF. In DNA form, the CDR3 reads TGTGCCAGCAGTGCTCAGAGACAGGGGGGTGGAAACACCATATATTTT.

The chain combines TRBV7-2 with TRBJ2-7; TRBD1 matches 9 bases. CDR1 and CDR2 from the germline V gene are SGHTA and FQGNSA. V gave up 5 bases and J gave up 6 bases; unmatched junction bases: 8. The CDR3 sequence is 14 residues long. The CDR3 here is CASSQQGALSEQYF. CDR3 coding DNA: TGTGCCAGCAGCCAACAGGGGGCTCTTAGCGAGCAGTACTTC.

The chain combines TRBV6-6 with TRBJ2-6, with D perhaps assigned TRBD1 or TRBD2 (5 bases each). The germline gives CDR1 MNHNY, CDR2 SVGAGI (reference sequence). V lost 5 bases and J 1 base, leaving 9 bases between the germline ends. This CDR3 spans 15 amino acids. The CDR3 loop reads CASSTRGSGANVLTF. The CDR3 DNA reads as TGTGCCAGCAGTACGAGGGGATCTGGGGCCAACGTCCTGACTTTC.

This sequence joins TRBV19 and TRBJ2-3, with D perhaps assigned TRBD1 or TRBD2 (6 bases each). CDR1 is LNHDA, CDR2 SQIVND, per germline (reference sequence). Trimming took off 6 bases at V and 2 bases at J, with 18 bases between the two ends. The CDR3 is 16 residues long. CDR3 coding DNA: TGTGCCAGTAGATCGGAAAGGGGGGCCCTCACAGATACGCAGTATTTT. It codes for CASRSERGALTDTQYF.

V is TRBV18 and J is TRBJ1-2; D might be TRBD1 (6 bases). Germline CDR1 is KGHSH and CDR2 is LQKENI. This CDR3 has 13 residues. Trimming shortened V by 5 bases and J by 4 bases, and 11 bases separated the two germline ends. The CDR3 region is CASSRQELYGYTF. The DNA for the CDR3 is TGTGCCAGCTCAAGACAGGAACTCTATGGCTACACCTTC.

The chain uses TRBV19 and TRBJ2-1; D is uncertain. CDR3 size: 15 residues. The V gene lost 3 bases and the J gene lost 0 bases, with 9 bases spanning the gap. Per the germline V gene, CDR1 is LNHDA and CDR2 is SQIVND (reference sequence). The CDR3 DNA is TGTGCCAGTAGTATTGAGGTCAGCTCCTACAATGAGCAGTTCTTC. This translates into CASSIEVSSYNEQFF. Full variable domain (rest looked up from reference TRBV19 and TRBJ2-1): DGGITQSPKYLFRKEGQNVTLSCEQNLNHDAMYWYRQDPGQGLRLIYYSQIVNDFQKGDIAEGYSVSREKKESFPLTVTSAQKNPTAFYLCASSIEVSSYNEQFFGPGTRLTVL.

This chain joins TRBV30 and TRBJ2-5; no clear D gene. Germline loops: CDR1 GTSNPN, CDR2 SVGIG (reference sequence). The CDR3 is made up of 14 amino acids. The V gene lost 2 bases and the J gene lost 2 bases, with 12 bases spanning the gap. CDR3 region: CAWSPGRGQETQYF. CDR3 DNA sequence: TGTGCCTGGAGTCCCGGACGCGGTCAAGAGACCCAGTACTTC.

The gene calls are TRBV2 and TRBJ2-7, with D perhaps TRBD1 or TRBD2 (5 bases each). Looked up from germline, CDR1 is SNHLY and CDR2 is FYNNEI. The germline V and J ends were trimmed by 7 bases and 2 bases, with 21 bases remaining between them. The CDR3 contains 16 residues. CDR3 DNA sequence: TGTGCCAGCACCCTAGAGGGGCCCCACGGCCCCTACGAGCAGTACTTC. It codes for CASTLEGPHGPYEQYF.

V and J are TRBV6-6 and TRBJ1-5, with 7 positions matching TRBD1. This CDR3 spans 13 amino acids. J was trimmed by 7 bases and V by 1 base; bases with no gene match: 1. Germline values: CDR1 MNHNY, CDR2 SVGAGI (reference sequence). As DNA, the CDR3 is TGTGCCAGCAGTTACTTAGGGGGCCAGCCCCAGCATTTT. Translated, it gives CASSYLGGQPQHF.

V gene TRBV2 combines with J gene TRBJ2-5, with D uncertain. The ends were cut back, 2 bases at V and 2 bases at J, with 6 bases in the middle. Germline values: CDR1 SNHLY, CDR2 FYNNEI. This CDR3 contains 13 residues. This CDR3 reads CASSELPQETQYF. DNA of the CDR3: TGTGCCAGCAGTGAACTACCACAAGAGACCCAGTACTTC.

In this sample, this clone turned up once. The rearrangement links TRBV19 to TRBJ1-5; tentatively, D is TRBD1 (5 bases). From germline, CDR1 is LNHDA and CDR2 SQIVND (reference sequence). This CDR3 region has 14 residues. Trimming removed 4 bases at V and 3 bases at J, with 10 bases between. The CDR3 bases are TGTGCCAGTAGTACCCGACAGTCCAATCAGCCCCAGCATTTT. It encodes CASSTRQSNQPQHF.

This rearrangement joins TRBV19 to TRBJ1-5; D is undetermined. Germline V CDR1 and CDR2: LNHDA, SQIVND (reference sequence). The ends were cut back, 5 bases at V and 5 bases at J, with 10 bases in the middle. The CDR3 totals 13 residues. CDR3 bases: TGTGCCAGTAGTCGCAATTACTATCAGCCCCAGCATTTT. This sequence encodes CASSRNYYQPQHF. The variable domain in full, completed from reference TRBV19 and TRBJ1-5, reads DGGITQSPKYLFRKEGQNVTLSCEQNLNHDAMYWYRQDPGQGLRLIYYSQIVNDFQKGDIAEGYSVSREKKESFPLTVTSAQKNPTAFYLCASSRNYYQPQHFGDGTRLSIL.